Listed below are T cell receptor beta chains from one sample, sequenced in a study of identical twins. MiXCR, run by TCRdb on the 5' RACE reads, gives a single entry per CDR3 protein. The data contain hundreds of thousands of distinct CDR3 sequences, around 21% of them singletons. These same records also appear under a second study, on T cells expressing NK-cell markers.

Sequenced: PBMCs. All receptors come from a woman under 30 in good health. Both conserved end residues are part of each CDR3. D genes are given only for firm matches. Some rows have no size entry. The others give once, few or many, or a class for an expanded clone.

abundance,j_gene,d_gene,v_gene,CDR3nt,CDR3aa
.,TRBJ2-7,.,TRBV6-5,TGTGCCAGCAGTTACTCGGTCGGGATAGGAACCCCTCACGAGCAGTACTTC,CASSYSVGIGTPHEQYF
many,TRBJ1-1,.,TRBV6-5,TGTGCCAGCAAAAAACAGGGCAGTGAAGCTTTCTTT,CASKKQGSEAFF
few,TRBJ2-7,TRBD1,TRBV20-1,TGCAGTGCTTCCCGCGGGACAGGGAACTACGAGCAGTACTTC,CSASRGTGNYEQYF
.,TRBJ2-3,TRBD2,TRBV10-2,TGCGCCAGCAGTGTGAGACTAGCGGGGGTCACAGATACGCAGTATTTT,CASSVRLAGVTDTQYF
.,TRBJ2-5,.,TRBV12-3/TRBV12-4,TGTGCCAGCAGACAGAGACTCACCCATCAGACCCAGTACTTC,CASRQRLTHQTQYF
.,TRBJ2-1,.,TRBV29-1,TGCAGCGTTGATCACAATGAGCAGTTCTTC,CSVDHNEQFF
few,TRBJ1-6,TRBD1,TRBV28,TGTGCCAGCAGTTTCCCCACAGGGGTCAGCTCCTATAATTCACCCCTCCACTTT,CASSFPTGVSSYNSPLHF
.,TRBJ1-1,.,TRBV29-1,TGCAGCGTTGTAGGGAGCCTGAACACTGAAGCTTTCTTT,CSVVGSLNTEAFF
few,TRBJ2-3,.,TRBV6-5,TGTGCCAGCAGTTATGGGGGGCGTGGAGATACGCAGTATTTT,CASSYGGRGDTQYF
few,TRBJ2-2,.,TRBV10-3,TGTGCCGGGCAACGATTGGACACCGGGGAGCTGTTTTTT,CAGQRLDTGELFF
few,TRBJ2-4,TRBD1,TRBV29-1,TGCAGCGTTGCCCCAGGGGGAGAGGCCAAAAACATTCAGTACTTC,CSVAPGGEAKNIQYF
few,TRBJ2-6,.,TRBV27,TGTGCCAGCAGTTTATTCTCGGGGGGGGCCAACGTCCTGACTTTC,CASSLFSGGANVLTF
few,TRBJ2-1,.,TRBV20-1,TGCAGTGCTAGTTCGGGGATTGTCTACAATGAGCAGTTCTTC,CSASSGIVYNEQFF
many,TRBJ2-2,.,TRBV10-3,TGTGCCATCAGGACGGGGGCCGCGAACACCGGGGAGCTGTTTTTT,CAIRTGAANTGELFF
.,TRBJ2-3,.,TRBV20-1,TGCAGTGCCCTTGGCCCCGTTCGTGATACGCAGTATTTT,CSALGPVRDTQYF
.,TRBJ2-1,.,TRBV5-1,TGCGCCAGCAGCCGTGGCGACGGGACATCATACAATGAGCAGTTCTTC,CASSRGDGTSYNEQFF
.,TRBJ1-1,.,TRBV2,TGTGCCATCCCCGGGAGGGTTGCCACTGAAGCTTTCTTT,CAIPGRVATEAFF
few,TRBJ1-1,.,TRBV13,TGTGCCACTGGAAATGGTGTGGGAAACACTGAAGCTTTCTTT,CATGNGVGNTEAFF
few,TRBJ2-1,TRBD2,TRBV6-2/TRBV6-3,TGTGCCAGCAGACTCCGACTAGCGGGAGCCGAGCAGTTCTTC,CASRLRLAGAEQFF